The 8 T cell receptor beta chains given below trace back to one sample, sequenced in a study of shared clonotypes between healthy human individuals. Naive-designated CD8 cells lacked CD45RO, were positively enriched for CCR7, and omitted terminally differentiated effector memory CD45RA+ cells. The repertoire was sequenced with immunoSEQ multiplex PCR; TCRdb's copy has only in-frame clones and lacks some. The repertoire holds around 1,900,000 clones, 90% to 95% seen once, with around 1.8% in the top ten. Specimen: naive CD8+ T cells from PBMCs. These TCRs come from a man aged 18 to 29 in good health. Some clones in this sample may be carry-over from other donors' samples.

The CDR3 loop reads CASRTGVEQYF. The CDR3 DNA reads TGTGCCAGCAGGACAGGAGTGGAGCAGTACTTC. The chain recombines TRBV6-1 with TRBJ2-7; D perhaps matches TRBD1 (6 bases). Looked up from germline, CDR1 is MNHNS and CDR2 is SASEGT. CDR3 size: 11 residues. V lost 6 bases to trimming and J lost 7 bases, with 10 bases between them.

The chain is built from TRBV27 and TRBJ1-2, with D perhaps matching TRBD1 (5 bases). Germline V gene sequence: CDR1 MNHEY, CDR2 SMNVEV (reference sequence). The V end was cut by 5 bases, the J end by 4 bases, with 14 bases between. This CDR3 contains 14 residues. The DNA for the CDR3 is TGTGCCAGCAGTCCGGGGACCGACAGCTATGGCTACACCTTC. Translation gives CASSPGTDSYGYTF.

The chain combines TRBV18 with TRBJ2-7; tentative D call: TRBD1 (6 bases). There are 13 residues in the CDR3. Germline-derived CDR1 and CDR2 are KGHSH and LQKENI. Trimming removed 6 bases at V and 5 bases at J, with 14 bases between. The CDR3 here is CASSLVQGDEQYF. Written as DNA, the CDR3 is TGTGCCAGCTCGCTTGTACAGGGTGACGAGCAGTACTTC.

The CDR3 coding sequence is TGTGCCAGCTCACCATCGGCCGTAGCAACTAATGAAAAACTGTTTTTT. Translating gives CASSPSAVATNEKLFF. The V gene is TRBV18, the J gene TRBJ1-4; D remains unclear. CDR1 is KGHSH, CDR2 LQKENI, per germline. The CDR3 loop spans 16 amino acids. V lost 2 bases and J 0 bases, leaving 10 bases between the germline ends.

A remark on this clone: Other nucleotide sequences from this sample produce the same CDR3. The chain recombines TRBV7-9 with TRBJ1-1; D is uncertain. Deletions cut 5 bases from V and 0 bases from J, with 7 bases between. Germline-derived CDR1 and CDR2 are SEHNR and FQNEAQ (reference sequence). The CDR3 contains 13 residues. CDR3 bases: TGTGCCAGCAGCCCCTCCCTGAACACTGAAGCTTTCTTT. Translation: CASSPSLNTEAFF.

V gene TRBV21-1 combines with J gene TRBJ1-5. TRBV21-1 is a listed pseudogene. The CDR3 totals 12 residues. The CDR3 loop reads CASRRRFRPQHF. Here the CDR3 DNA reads TGTGCCAGCAGACGGAGGTTTCGGCCCCAGCATTTT.

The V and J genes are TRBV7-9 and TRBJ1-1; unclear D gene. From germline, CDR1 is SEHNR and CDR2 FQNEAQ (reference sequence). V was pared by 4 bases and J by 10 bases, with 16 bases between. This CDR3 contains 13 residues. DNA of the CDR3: TGTGCCAGCAGCTCCTCCGGGCACCCCCGAGCTTTCTTT. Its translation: CASSSSGHPRAFF.

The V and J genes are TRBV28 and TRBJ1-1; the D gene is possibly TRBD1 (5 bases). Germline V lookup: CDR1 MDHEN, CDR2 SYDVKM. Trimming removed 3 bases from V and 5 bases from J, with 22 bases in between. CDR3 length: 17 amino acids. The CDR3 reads CASSFVVYDPGGTEAFF. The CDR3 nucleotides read TGTGCCAGCAGTTTCGTCGTATACGACCCTGGGGGGACTGAAGCTTTCTTT.